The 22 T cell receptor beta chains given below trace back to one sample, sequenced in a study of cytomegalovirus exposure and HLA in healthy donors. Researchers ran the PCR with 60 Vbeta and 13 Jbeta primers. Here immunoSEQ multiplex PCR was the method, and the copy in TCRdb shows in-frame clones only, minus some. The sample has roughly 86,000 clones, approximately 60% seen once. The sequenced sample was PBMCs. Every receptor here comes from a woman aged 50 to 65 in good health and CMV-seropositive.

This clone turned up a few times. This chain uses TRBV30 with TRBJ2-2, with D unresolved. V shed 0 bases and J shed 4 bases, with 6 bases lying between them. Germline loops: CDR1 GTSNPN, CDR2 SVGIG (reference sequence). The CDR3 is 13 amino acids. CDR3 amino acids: CAWSVLATGELFF. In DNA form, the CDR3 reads TGTGCCTGGAGTGTATTGGCCACCGGGGAGCTGTTTTTT.

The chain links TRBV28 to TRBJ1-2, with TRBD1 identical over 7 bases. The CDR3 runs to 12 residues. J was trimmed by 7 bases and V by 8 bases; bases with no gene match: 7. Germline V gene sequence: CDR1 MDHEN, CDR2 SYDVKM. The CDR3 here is CASLSGGGGYTF. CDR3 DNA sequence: TGTGCCAGCCTGTCAGGGGGAGGTGGCTACACCTTC.

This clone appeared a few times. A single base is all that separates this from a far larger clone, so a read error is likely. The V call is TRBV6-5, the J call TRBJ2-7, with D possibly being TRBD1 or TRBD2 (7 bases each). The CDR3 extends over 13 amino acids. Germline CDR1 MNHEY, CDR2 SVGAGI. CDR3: CASSDSGGDEQYF. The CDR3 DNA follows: TGTGCCAGCAGTGACTCAGGGGGGGACGAGCAGTACTTC.

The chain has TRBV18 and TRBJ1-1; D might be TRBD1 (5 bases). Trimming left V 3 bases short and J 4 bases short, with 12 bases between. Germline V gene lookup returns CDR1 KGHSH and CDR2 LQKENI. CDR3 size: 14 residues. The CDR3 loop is CASSPGAGPTEAFF. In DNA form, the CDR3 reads TGTGCCAGCTCACCTGGGGCAGGGCCCACTGAAGCTTTCTTT.

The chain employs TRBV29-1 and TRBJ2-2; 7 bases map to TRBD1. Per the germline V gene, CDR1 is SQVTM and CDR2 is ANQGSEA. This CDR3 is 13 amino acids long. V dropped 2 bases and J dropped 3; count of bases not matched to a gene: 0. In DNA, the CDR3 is TGCAGCGTTGAAACAGGGGACACCGGGGAGCTGTTTTTT. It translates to CSVETGDTGELFF.

CDR3 protein: CASSYKLGGYEQYF. CDR3 DNA: TGTGCCAGCAGTTACAAGTTAGGAGGATACGAGCAGTACTTC. This sequence joins TRBV6-5 and TRBJ2-7; weak D call: TRBD2 (5 bases). Trimming cost V 2 bases and J 4 bases, with 12 bases left between them. CDR1 and CDR2 from the germline V gene are MNHEY and SVGAGI. The CDR3 sequence is 14 residues long.

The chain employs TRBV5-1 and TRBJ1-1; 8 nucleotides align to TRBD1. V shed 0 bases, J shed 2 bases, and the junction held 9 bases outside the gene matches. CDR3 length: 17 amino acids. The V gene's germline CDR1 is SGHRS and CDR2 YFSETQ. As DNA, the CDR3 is TGCGCCAGCAGCTTGGCCCCACAGGGGGGAATCAACACTGAAGCTTTCTTT. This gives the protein CASSLAPQGGINTEAFF.

CDR3: CASSDSGGAFGELFF. DNA of the CDR3: TGTGCCAGCAGTGACAGCGGGGGGGCCTTCGGGGAGCTGTTTTTT. The rearrangement uses TRBV2 and TRBJ2-2, with 10 bases fitting TRBD2. J was trimmed by 7 bases and V by 3 bases; bases with no gene match: 5. Germline V gene data show CDR1 as SNHLY and CDR2 as FYNNEI. The CDR3 has 15 amino acids.

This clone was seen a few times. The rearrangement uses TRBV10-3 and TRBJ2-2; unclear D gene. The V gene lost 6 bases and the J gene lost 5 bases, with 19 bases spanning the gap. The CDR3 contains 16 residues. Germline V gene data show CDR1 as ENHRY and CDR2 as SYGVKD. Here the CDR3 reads CAISLSQTPETGELFF. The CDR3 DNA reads TGTGCCATCAGCCTAAGCCAAACCCCGGAGACCGGGGAGCTGTTTTTT.

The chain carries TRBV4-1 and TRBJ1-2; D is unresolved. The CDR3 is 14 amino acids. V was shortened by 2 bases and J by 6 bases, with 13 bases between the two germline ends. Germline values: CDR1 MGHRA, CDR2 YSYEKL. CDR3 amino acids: CASSQHTVSNGYTF. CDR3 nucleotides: TGCGCCAGCAGCCAACACACAGTATCGAATGGCTACACCTTC.

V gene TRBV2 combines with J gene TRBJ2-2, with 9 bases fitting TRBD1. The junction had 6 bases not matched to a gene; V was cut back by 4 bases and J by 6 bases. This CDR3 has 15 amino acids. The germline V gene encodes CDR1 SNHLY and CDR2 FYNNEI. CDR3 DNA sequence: TGTGCCAGCAGTGGGGGACAGGGCCAGGCCGGGGAGCTGTTTTTT. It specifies CASSGGQGQAGELFF. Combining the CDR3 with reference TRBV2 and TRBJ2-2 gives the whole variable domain EPEVTQTPSHQVTQMGQEVILRCVPISNHLYFYWYRQILGQKVEFLVSFYNNEISEKSEIFDDQFSVERPDGSNFTLKIRSTKLEDSAMYFCASSGGQGQAGELFFGEGSRLTVL.

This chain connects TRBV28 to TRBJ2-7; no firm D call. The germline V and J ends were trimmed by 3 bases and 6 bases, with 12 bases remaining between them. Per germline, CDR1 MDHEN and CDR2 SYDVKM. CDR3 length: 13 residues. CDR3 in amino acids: CASSFLRSSEQYF. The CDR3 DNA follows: TGTGCCAGCAGTTTCCTCAGATCGTCCGAGCAGTACTTC.

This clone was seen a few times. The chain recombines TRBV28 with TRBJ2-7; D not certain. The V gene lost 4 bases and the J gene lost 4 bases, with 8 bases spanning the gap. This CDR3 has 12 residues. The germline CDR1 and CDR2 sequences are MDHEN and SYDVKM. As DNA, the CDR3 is TGTGCCAGCAGTTACCTCCTATACGAGCAGTACTTC. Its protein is CASSYLLYEQYF.

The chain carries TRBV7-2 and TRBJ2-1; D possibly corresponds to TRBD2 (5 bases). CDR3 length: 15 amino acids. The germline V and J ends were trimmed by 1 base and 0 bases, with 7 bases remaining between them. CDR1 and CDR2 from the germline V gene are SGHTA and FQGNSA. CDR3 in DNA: TGTGCCAGCAGCTTAGAGGACTCCTCCTACAATGAGCAGTTCTTC. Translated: CASSLEDSSYNEQFF.

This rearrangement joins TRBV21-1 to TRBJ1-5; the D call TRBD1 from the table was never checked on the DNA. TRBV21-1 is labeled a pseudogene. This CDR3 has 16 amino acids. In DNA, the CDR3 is TGTGCCAGCAGCAAAGTAGGGGGACAGGGACAACAGCCCCAGCATTTT. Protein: CASSKVGGQGQQPQHF.

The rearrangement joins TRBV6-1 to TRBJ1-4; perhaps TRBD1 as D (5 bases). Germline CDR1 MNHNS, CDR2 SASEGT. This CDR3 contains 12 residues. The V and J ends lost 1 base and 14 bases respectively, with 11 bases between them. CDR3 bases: TGTGCCAGCAGTGAAGGTGGCAGGGCCCTGTTTTTT. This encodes CASSEGGRALFF.

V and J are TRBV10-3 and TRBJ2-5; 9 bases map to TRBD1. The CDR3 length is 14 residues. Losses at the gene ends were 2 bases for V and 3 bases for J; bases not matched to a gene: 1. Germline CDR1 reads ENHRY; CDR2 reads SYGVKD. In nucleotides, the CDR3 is TGTGCCATCAGTGAGGGGACAGGGAAAGAGACCCAGTACTTC. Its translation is CAISEGTGKETQYF.

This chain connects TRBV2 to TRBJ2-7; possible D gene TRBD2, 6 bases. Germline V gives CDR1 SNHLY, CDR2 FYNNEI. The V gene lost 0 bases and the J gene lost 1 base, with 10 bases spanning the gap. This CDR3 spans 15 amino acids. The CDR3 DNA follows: TGTGCCAGCAGTGAAGCGCTTAGCGGTTCCTACGAGCAGTACTTC. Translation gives CASSEALSGSYEQYF. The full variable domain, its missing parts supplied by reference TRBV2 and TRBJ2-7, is EPEVTQTPSHQVTQMGQEVILRCVPISNHLYFYWYRQILGQKVEFLVSFYNNEISEKSEIFDDQFSVERPDGSNFTLKIRSTKLEDSAMYFCASSEALSGSYEQYFGPGTRLTVT.

The CDR3 sequence is CASSYHRGPSPNTEAFF. CDR3 nucleotide sequence: TGTGCCAGCAGTTACCACAGGGGACCTTCTCCGAACACTGAAGCTTTCTTT. The chain carries TRBV27 and TRBJ1-1; 7 nucleotides line up with TRBD1. This CDR3 contains 17 residues. V was clipped by 4 bases and J by 1 base; unmatched bases: 12. CDR1 is MNHEY, CDR2 SMNVEV, per germline (reference sequence).

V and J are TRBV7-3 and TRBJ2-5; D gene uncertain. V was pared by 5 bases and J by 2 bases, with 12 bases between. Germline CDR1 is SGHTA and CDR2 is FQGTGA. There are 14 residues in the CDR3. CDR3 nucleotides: TGTGCCAGCAGCCCAACAGCTGCTCAAGAGACCCAGTACTTC. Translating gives CASSPTAAQETQYF.

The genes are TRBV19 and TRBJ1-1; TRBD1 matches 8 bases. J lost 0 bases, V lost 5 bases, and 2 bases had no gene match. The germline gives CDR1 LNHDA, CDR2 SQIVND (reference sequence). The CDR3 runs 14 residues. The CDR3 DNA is TGTGCCAGTAGTTGGACAGGGCTGAACACTGAAGCTTTCTTT. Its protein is CASSWTGLNTEAFF.

The CDR3 spells CASSLEQGSSYNEQFF. CDR3 DNA sequence: TGCGCCAGCAGCTTGGAACAGGGGAGCTCCTACAATGAGCAGTTCTTC. The chain is built from TRBV5-1 and TRBJ2-1; TRBD1 aligns across 7 bases. The germline gives CDR1 SGHRS, CDR2 YFSETQ. After removal of 0 bases from V and 0 bases from J, the junction contained 3 bases not matched to a gene. This CDR3 region has 16 residues.